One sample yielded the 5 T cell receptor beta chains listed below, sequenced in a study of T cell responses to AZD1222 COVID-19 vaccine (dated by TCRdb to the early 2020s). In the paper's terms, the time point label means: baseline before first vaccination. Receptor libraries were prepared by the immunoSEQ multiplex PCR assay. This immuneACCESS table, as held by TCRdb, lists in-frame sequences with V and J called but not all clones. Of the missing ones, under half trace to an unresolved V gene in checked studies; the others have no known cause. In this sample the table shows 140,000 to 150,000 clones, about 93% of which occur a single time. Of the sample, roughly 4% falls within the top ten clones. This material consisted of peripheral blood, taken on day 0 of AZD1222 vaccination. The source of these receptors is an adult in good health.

The chain's CDR3 is CASWGWRGTEAFF. CDR3 in DNA: TGTGCCAGCTGGGGGTGGAGGGGGACTGAAGCTTTCTTT. This chain uses TRBV6-5 with TRBJ1-1; maybe TRBD1 (6 bases). The CDR3 is 13 residues long. Germline-derived CDR1 and CDR2 are MNHEY and SVGAGI. The germline V and J ends were trimmed by 8 bases and 5 bases, with 15 bases remaining between them.

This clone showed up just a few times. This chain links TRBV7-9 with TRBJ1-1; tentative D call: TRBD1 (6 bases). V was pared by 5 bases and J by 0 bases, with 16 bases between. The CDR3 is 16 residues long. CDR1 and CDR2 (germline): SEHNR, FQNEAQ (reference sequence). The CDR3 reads CASSLTGGLVNTEAFF. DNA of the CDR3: TGTGCCAGCAGCCTAACGGGGGGCTTAGTGAACACTGAAGCTTTCTTT.

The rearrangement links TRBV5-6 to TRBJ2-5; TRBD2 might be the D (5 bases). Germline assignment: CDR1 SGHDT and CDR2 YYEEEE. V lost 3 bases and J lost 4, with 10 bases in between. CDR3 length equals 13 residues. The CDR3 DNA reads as TGTGCCAGCAGCTCCGAGGGAAGAGAGACCCAGTACTTC. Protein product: CASSSEGRETQYF.

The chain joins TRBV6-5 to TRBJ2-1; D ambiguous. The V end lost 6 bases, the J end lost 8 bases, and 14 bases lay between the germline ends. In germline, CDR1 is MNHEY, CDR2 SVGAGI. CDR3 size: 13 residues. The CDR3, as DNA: TGTGCCAGCAGACTGGCTCAGTCGTATGAGCAGTTCTTC. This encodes CASRLAQSYEQFF.

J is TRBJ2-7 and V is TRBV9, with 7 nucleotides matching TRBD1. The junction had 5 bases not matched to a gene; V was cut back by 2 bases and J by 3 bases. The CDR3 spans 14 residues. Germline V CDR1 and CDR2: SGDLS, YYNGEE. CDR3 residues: CASSVDRVDYEQYF. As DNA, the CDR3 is TGTGCCAGCAGCGTCGACAGGGTGGACTACGAGCAGTACTTC.